This T cell receptor (beta chain) was recorded in a study of OX40 agonist ivuxolimab in advanced cancers. Study-wide background: Partial responses were observed in three patients, of whom one had hepatocellular carcinoma and two had cutaneous melanoma. General study points: Expanded clones were, on average, more numerous in CD8+ T cells than in CD4+.

TCRdb's table, derived via immunoSEQ multiplex PCR, lists solely in-frame clones and lacks some. The data show tens of thousands of clones, nearly 75% seen once. Baseline was the first blood sampling point, followed by cycle 4 day 1 and cycle 7 day 1. In the case of this clone: What it binds is unknown.

Germline V gene lookup returns CDR1 GTSNPN and CDR2 SVGIG (reference sequence). The CDR3 has 12 amino acids. V lost 1 base to trimming and J lost 7 bases, with 7 bases between them. The sample was CD4+ or CD8+ T cells sorted from blood, taken in a trial of the OX40 agonist ivuxolimab. The clonotype comes from an adult with an advanced solid tumor such as melanoma, head and neck, liver or kidney cancer. J is TRBJ2-2 and V is TRBV30; D possibly corresponds to TRBD1 (5 bases). CDR3 DNA: TGTGCCTGGAGTGCAGGGTTCGGGGAGCTGTTTTTT. Its translation is CAWSAGFGELFF.